These 19 T cell receptor beta chains share one sample of origin, sequenced in a study (dated by TCRdb to the mid-2010s). Libraries were built with RT-PCR. The listed sequencing device is Illumina MiSeq. TCRdb reanalyzed the raw reads on its own, using fastp at Q25 for trimming and MiXCR for clone calling, and kept in-frame beta chains. Every distinct CDR3 protein forms one entry, paired with its most common genes and DNA. The sample records hundreds of thousands of distinct CDR3 sequences, over 12% of which are singletons. The ten most abundant clones make up roughly 4% of the sample. Material for sequencing was memory CD4+ T cells from blood. The receptors originated from a female donor in good health, serving as a healthy control.

CDR3 bases: TGTGCCAGCAGCTCGGGACAGGGGAGGTTGAGGACTGAAGCTTTCTTT. Its translation: CASSSGQGRLRTEAFF. This rearrangement joins TRBV5-4 to TRBJ1-1; TRBD1 matches 10 bases. CDR3 length: 16 residues. Losses at the gene ends were 3 bases for V and 5 bases for J; bases not matched to a gene: 10. Germline V gene lookup returns CDR1 SGHNT and CDR2 YYREEE (reference sequence). The complete variable domain, with remaining parts taken from reference TRBV5-4 and TRBJ1-1, reads ETGVTQSPTHLIKTRGQQVTLRCSSQSGHNTVSWYQQALGQGPQFIFQYYREEENGRGNFPPRFSGLQFPNYSSELNVNALELDDSALYLCASSSGQGRLRTEAFFGQGTRLTVV.

The rearrangement links TRBV30 to TRBJ2-3; TRBD2 matches at 15 bases. The CDR3 is 16 amino acids. Germline CDR1 is GTSNPN and CDR2 is SVGIG (reference sequence). The ends lost 1 base at V and 7 bases at J; junction bases unmatched: 6. CDR3 loop: CAWSAGLAGGRNTQYF. In DNA, the CDR3 is TGTGCCTGGAGTGCGGGACTAGCGGGAGGACGGAATACGCAGTATTTT.

The chain carries TRBV4-3 and TRBJ2-2; the D gene could be TRBD1 or TRBD2 (9 bases each). The CDR3 contains 17 residues. V lost 3 bases, J lost 7 bases, and 21 bases lay in between. CDR1 is LGHNA, CDR2 YSLEER, per germline. DNA for the CDR3: TGCGCCAGCAGCCACTTGAGCGGGGGGACAGGGCACGGGGAGCTGTTTTTT. Translation gives CASSHLSGGTGHGELFF.

This clonotype was detected ten times or more. The chain recombines TRBV12-3 or TRBV12-4 with TRBJ1-1; tentative D call: TRBD1 (6 bases). The CDR3 extends over 13 amino acids. V dropped 5 bases and J dropped 10 bases, with 17 bases sitting between them. CDR3 in amino acids: CASSPDRIGSAFF. The CDR3 DNA reads as TGTGCCAGCAGTCCTGACAGGATAGGGTCAGCTTTCTTT.

This clonotype was counted only a few times. V is TRBV6-5 and J is TRBJ1-3, with 8 bases fitting TRBD1. CDR1 and CDR2 (germline): MNHEY, SVGAGI. This CDR3 has 18 residues. Unmatched junction bases numbered 7, after V lost 0 bases and J lost 0 bases. As DNA, the CDR3 is TGTGCCAGCAGTTACTCTTCAGGGGGCCCTATCTCTGGAAACACCATATATTTT. Translated, it gives CASSYSSGGPISGNTIYF.

Many counts were recorded for this clonotype. CDR3 region: CASSEGGLYSNQPQHF. CDR3 in DNA: TGTGCCAGCAGTGAAGGGGGTCTCTATAGCAATCAGCCCCAGCATTTT. V usage is TRBV6-1 and J usage is TRBJ1-5; D gene unclear. The CDR3 covers 16 residues. Trimming pared 1 base from V and 0 bases from J, leaving 10 bases between. Germline V gene lookup returns CDR1 MNHNS and CDR2 SASEGT.

This clonotype came up a few times. V gene TRBV15 combines with J gene TRBJ1-6; weak D call: TRBD1 (6 bases). Germline values: CDR1 LNHNV, CDR2 YYDKDF (reference sequence). The CDR3 runs 15 residues. V was trimmed by 4 bases and J by 7 bases, leaving 14 bases between them. The CDR3 spells CATSNGGAQNSPLHF. CDR3 DNA sequence: TGTGCCACCAGCAATGGGGGGGCGCAGAATTCACCCCTCCACTTT.

This clonotype was detected a few times. The genes are TRBV27 and TRBJ1-1, with unresolved D. CDR3 length: 13 amino acids. Germline CDR1 reads MNHEY; CDR2 reads SMNVEV (reference sequence). V gave up 5 bases and J gave up 2 bases, with 9 bases separating them. This CDR3 is CASSPIINTEAFF. The CDR3 DNA reads as TGTGCCAGCAGTCCCATAATTAACACTGAAGCTTTCTTT.

This clonotype was recorded a few times. V usage is TRBV20-1 and J usage is TRBJ1-1; 7 nucleotides agree with TRBD1. V trimming: 1 base; J trimming: 2 bases; junction bases outside the gene matches: 4. Germline CDR1 is DFQATT and CDR2 is SNEGSKA (reference sequence). The CDR3 has 14 residues. The CDR3: CSARVAGGNTEAFF. CDR3 DNA: TGCAGTGCTAGAGTAGCAGGGGGTAACACTGAAGCTTTCTTT.

The chain recombines TRBV28 with TRBJ1-1; D unresolved. Germline V lookup: CDR1 MDHEN, CDR2 SYDVKM. V lost 2 bases to trimming and J lost 0 bases, with 10 bases between them. The CDR3 is 15 amino acids. The CDR3 DNA reads TGTGCCAGCAGTTTACGGGGTTTGGTGAACACTGAAGCTTTCTTT. This sequence encodes CASSLRGLVNTEAFF.

There are many counts of this clonotype. J is TRBJ2-5 and V is TRBV20-1; 7 bases map to TRBD2. This CDR3 is 15 amino acids long. The V and J ends lost 0 bases and 1 base, in that order; junction bases with no gene match: 5. Germline CDR1 reads DFQATT; CDR2 reads SNEGSKA (reference sequence). The CDR3 protein is CSAREASGFQETQYF. The DNA for the CDR3 is TGCAGTGCTAGAGAGGCTAGCGGATTCCAAGAGACCCAGTACTTC.

This clonotype was counted at least ten times. The chain links TRBV5-8 to TRBJ2-7; perhaps TRBD1 as D (6 bases). Trimming cost V 1 base and J 2 bases, with 13 bases left between them. The CDR3 sequence is 15 residues long. CDR1 and CDR2 from the germline V gene are SGHTS and YDEGEE. The CDR3 DNA sequence: TGTGCCAGCAGCTTGCAGCCAGGGGATGCCTACGAGCAGTACTTC. Its protein is CASSLQPGDAYEQYF.

This clonotype was observed at least ten times. The gene calls are TRBV2 and TRBJ1-6; D is perhaps TRBD1 (5 bases). Trimming removed 7 bases from V and 6 bases from J, with 10 bases in between. Germline V lookup: CDR1 SNHLY, CDR2 FYNNEI. The CDR3 extends over 13 amino acids. The CDR3 spells CASTGEVNSPLHF. The CDR3 DNA follows: TGTGCCAGCACGGGGGAGGTTAATTCACCCCTCCACTTT.

This clonotype was observed once. The CDR3 DNA is TGTGCCAGCAGCGTGTGGGCCCAGGGCGGAGAGACCCAGTACTTC. Its protein product is CASSVWAQGGETQYF. The chain joins TRBV9 to TRBJ2-5, with D tentatively TRBD1 (5 bases). The germline V gene encodes CDR1 SGDLS and CDR2 YYNGEE. V gave up 2 bases and J gave up 4 bases, with 15 bases separating them. CDR3 length equals 15 residues.

This clonotype came up many times. The chain links TRBV4-1 to TRBJ1-5; D unresolved. Germline CDR1 and CDR2: MGHRA and YSYEKL. The length of the CDR3 is 16 residues. Trimming pared 2 bases from V and 4 bases from J, leaving 15 bases between. The CDR3 DNA sequence: TGCGCCAGCAGCCAAACTATATCGAGAGGGAATCAGCCCCAGCATTTT. As protein: CASSQTISRGNQPQHF.

V usage is TRBV5-4 and J usage is TRBJ2-7; tentatively, D is TRBD2 (6 bases). Germline loops: CDR1 SGHNT, CDR2 YYREEE (reference sequence). Trimming cost V 2 bases and J 6 bases, with 18 bases left between them. This CDR3 has 15 residues. The CDR3 coding sequence is TGTGCCAGCAGCTTAACCGGGACTCGAGGAGGCGAGCAGTACTTC. It yields the protein CASSLTGTRGGEQYF.

This rearrangement joins TRBV29-1 to TRBJ2-7, with D possibly TRBD1 on 7 matching bases. Per germline, CDR1 SQVTM and CDR2 ANQGSEA. The length of the CDR3 is 11 residues. The germline V and J ends were trimmed by 7 bases and 6 bases, with 13 bases remaining between them. CDR3 sequence reads: CSAPQGGEQYF. In nucleotides, the CDR3 is TGCAGCGCTCCCCAGGGGGGCGAGCAGTACTTC.

This clonotype was recorded many times. The chain links TRBV7-2 to TRBJ1-5; maybe TRBD1 (5 bases). Germline V CDR1 and CDR2: SGHTA, FQGNSA. The CDR3 runs 14 residues. Trimming took off 4 bases at V and 2 bases at J, with 9 bases between the two ends. The CDR3 region is CASSYRWGNQPQHF. The CDR3 nucleotides read TGTGCCAGCAGCTACAGGTGGGGCAATCAGCCCCAGCATTTT.

The rearrangement uses TRBV23-1 and TRBJ2-1; 12 bases line up with TRBD1. TRBV23-1 is labeled an ORF, and its function is uncertain. J was trimmed by 1 base and V by 4 bases; bases with no gene match: 8. This CDR3 has 18 residues. CDR3 nucleotide sequence: TGCGCCAGCAGTCCCCCGGGACAGGGGGCGAGGTCCTACAATGAGCAGTTCTTC. This encodes CASSPPGQGARSYNEQFF.